A selection of T cell receptor beta chains follows, all from one sample in a study of T-cell reconstitution after alpha-beta-depleted transplantation in children. TCRdb reprocessed the PCR reads with MiXCR, giving one entry per CDR3 protein. The sample has some 200,000 distinct CDR3 sequences; roughly 8.1% are singletons. The specimen was PBMCs, mostly from graft donor cells, collected 360 days after TCRalphabeta/CD19-depleted stem cell transplant. The receptors originated from a male patient under 10 years old who had a stem cell transplant for acute myeloid leukemia, so the T cells may come from the graft donor. Each CDR3 is given with its conserved first and last residue. The order of the fields is V gene, clone size, J gene, CDR3 protein. A clone size is listed for some rows: how often the clone was seen (once, few, many), or a class if it is expanded.

>TRBV7-3|many|TRBJ2-7
CASSSEAFAGVLHF
>TRBV10-3|few|TRBJ2-3
CAISESLGRGTQYF
>TRBV12-3/TRBV12-4|NA|TRBJ1-1
CASSPLLWQGGDTEAFF
>TRBV29-1|few|TRBJ2-7
CSVGTGMSYEQYF
>TRBV15|NA|TRBJ2-2
CATSRDRNTGELFF
>TRBV9|many|TRBJ2-5
CASSRGIGETQYF
>TRBV6-1|many|TRBJ2-5
CASTQRGVRETQYF
>TRBV9|many|TRBJ2-2
CASSVEGTGELFF
>TRBV18|many|TRBJ2-5
CASSPRGSEQETQYF
>TRBV4-1|NA|TRBJ2-5
CASSQDWRGGETQYF
>TRBV14|NA|TRBJ2-6
CASSQEWGSSGANVLTF
>TRBV7-9|few|TRBJ1-1
CASSKNRDTEAFF
>TRBV20-1|few|TRBJ1-1
CSARDFFRLMNTEAFF
>TRBV7-9|few|TRBJ2-7
CASSPDHRGFYEQYF
>TRBV6-5|NA|TRBJ2-5
CASSSSDRGFFF
>TRBV20-1|many|TRBJ2-3
CSAPRGRETDTQYF
>TRBV20-1|NA|TRBJ2-2
CCASPPPGQFNTGELFF
>TRBV11-1|many|TRBJ2-1
CASSPRDLSSYNEQFF
>TRBV7-8|NA|TRBJ2-5
CASRSTGWQETQYF
>TRBV12-5|NA|TRBJ2-1
CASGSDFSYNEQFF
>TRBV4-2|many|TRBJ2-1
CASSQDGTSGSDEQFF
>TRBV10-3|many|TRBJ2-3
CATAPVSSTDTQYF
>TRBV20-1|few|TRBJ2-2
CSASGYTGELFF
>TRBV24-1|NA|TRBJ2-1
CATLTGSNEQFF
>TRBV20-1|NA|TRBJ2-5
CSARTGAPETQYF
>TRBV10-3|many|TRBJ2-1
CAMRASDHEQFF